Detailed here is one T cell receptor beta chain. Its antigen is still unknown. The CDR3 is made up of 12 amino acids. Trimming took 0 bases from V and 6 from J, leaving 6 bases between them. Per the germline V gene, CDR1 is ENHRY and CDR2 is SYGVKD. Using immunoSEQ multiplex PCR, the repertoire was profiled, and TCRdb retains in-frame clones only, with some absent. The sample shows 110,000 or so clones, roughly 87% of them seen only once. The sample is drawn from a study of T cell responses to AZD1222 COVID-19 vaccine. Regarding the study as a whole: White British people made up most donors, females outnumbered males, and clonal diversity was possibly underestimated.

The sequencing used peripheral blood, collected on day 0 of MenACWY control vaccination. This clonotype was obtained from an adult in good health. The chain has TRBV10-3 and TRBJ2-7, with D tentatively TRBD2 (5 bases). The CDR3, as DNA: TGTGCCATCAGTGAGTCGACTATCGAGCAGTACTTC. As protein: CAISESTIEQYF.